This note documents a single TCR beta chain sequence. No antigen is known for it. Clones were sequenced by immunoSEQ multiplex PCR, and TCRdb holds only the in-frame ones, with some missing. The sample holds about 130,000 clones; over 60% are singletons and the top ten take about 13%. The entry originates in a study of cytotoxic CD8 clonotypes in ibrutinib-treated CLL. Study-wide results and caveats: At progression, clonality fell back toward baseline after rising at ibrutinib response. Sustained-remission and progressing patients had unequal sampling times.

Trimming removed 8 bases from V and 0 bases from J, with 22 bases in between. Germline values: CDR1 LNHDA, CDR2 SQIVND (reference sequence). This CDR3 region has 17 residues. Specimen: PBMCs, collected after 12 months of ibrutinib treatment. The clonotype was recovered from a human donor with chronic lymphocytic leukemia. The chain couples TRBV19 to TRBJ1-1; weak D call: TRBD1 (6 bases). CDR3 protein: CASQQSIGGGMNTEAFF. The CDR3, as DNA: TGTGCCAGTCAGCAATCGATTGGGGGCGGAATGAACACTGAAGCTTTCTTT.